This T cell receptor (beta chain) stems from a study of cytomegalovirus exposure and HLA in healthy donors. Overall study results and limits: Later on, a genetic analysis was performed. It linked a missense variant in DCLRE1C with V- and J-gene trimming of TCR beta. A reported reduction in N-insertions relative to the approximately 670-donor mean was seen in an Asian-associated ancestry cluster in a later analysis.

The primer mix had 60 Vbeta and 13 Jbeta primers. The assay was immunoSEQ multiplex PCR, and TCRdb's table has in-frame clones only and misses some. This table has around 70,000 clones, 78% appearing once. About this clone itself: No antigen is known for it.

V shed 1 base, J shed 4 bases, and the junction held 1 base outside the gene matches. The CDR3 is 13 residues long. CDR1 SGHNT and CDR2 YYREEE come from the germline V gene (reference sequence). V and J are TRBV5-4 and TRBJ2-5, with 7 nucleotides matching TRBD2. The sequenced material came from PBMCs. The sequence came from a woman between 40 and 55 years old in good health and CMV-seropositive. The CDR3 protein is CASSLSGGETQYF. The CDR3 DNA sequence: TGTGCCAGCAGCTTGTCGGGGGGAGAGACCCAGTACTTC.